Below, 23 T cell receptor beta chains from the same sample are listed, as sequenced in a study of cytomegalovirus exposure and HLA in healthy donors. The study ran its PCR with 60 Vbeta and 13 Jbeta primers. Assay: immunoSEQ multiplex PCR; the TCRdb copy retains only in-frame clones and omits some. The table lists roughly 180,000 clones, 75% to 90% of them singletons. The sample comprised PBMCs. Receptors originate from a man aged 18 to 30 in good health and CMV-seropositive.

The rearrangement joins TRBV27 to TRBJ2-2; the D gene is possibly TRBD2 (6 bases). Germline V gene sequence: CDR1 MNHEY, CDR2 SMNVEV (reference sequence). The CDR3 runs 16 residues. V shed 0 bases and J shed 7 bases, with 15 bases lying between them. The CDR3 DNA follows: TGTGCCAGCAGTTTATCCCCGACGCGGCGGGGCGGGGAGCTGTTTTTT. This encodes CASSLSPTRRGGELFF.

This clone was seen only once. DNA for the CDR3: TGTGCCAGTAGTATTCATGCGGACACCATATATTTT. As protein: CASSIHADTIYF. The V gene is TRBV19, the J gene TRBJ1-3; no reliable D call. Looked up from germline, CDR1 is LNHDA and CDR2 is SQIVND (reference sequence). The CDR3 is 12 amino acids. V lost 3 bases and J 8 bases, leaving 8 bases between the germline ends. Using reference TRBV19 and TRBJ1-3 for the parts outside the CDR3, the full variable domain is DGGITQSPKYLFRKEGQNVTLSCEQNLNHDAMYWYRQDPGQGLRLIYYSQIVNDFQKGDIAEGYSVSREKKESFPLTVTSAQKNPTAFYLCASSIHADTIYFGEGSWLTVV.

This chain links TRBV30 with TRBJ1-5, with 7 positions matching TRBD1. This CDR3 is built from 13 residues. Per the germline V gene, CDR1 is GTSNPN and CDR2 is SVGIG (reference sequence). The V segment lost 8 bases and the J segment 5 bases; nucleotides outside the gene matches: 9. The CDR3 coding sequence is TGTGCCCACTCGACAGGGTTGGATCAGCCCCAGCATTTT. Amino acid sequence: CAHSTGLDQPQHF. The whole variable domain, remainder taken from reference TRBV30 and TRBJ1-5, is SQTIHQWPATLVQPVGSPLSLECTVEGTSNPNLYWYRQAAGRGLQLLFYSVGIGQISSEVPQNLSASRPQDRQFILSSKKLLLSDSGFYLCAHSTGLDQPQHFGDGTRLSIL.

The gene calls are TRBV14 and TRBJ2-7, with 7 bases matching TRBD2. There are 15 residues in the CDR3. Germline CDR1 reads SGHDN; CDR2 reads FVKESK. V was clipped by 5 bases and J by 0 bases; unmatched bases: 7. The CDR3: CASSWGGVSSYEQYF. The CDR3 DNA sequence: TGTGCCAGCAGCTGGGGGGGGGTCAGCTCCTACGAGCAGTACTTC. Drawing the rest from reference TRBV14 and TRBJ2-7, the complete variable domain is EAGVTQFPSHSVIEKGQTVTLRCDPISGHDNLYWYRRVMGKEIKFLLHFVKESKQDESGMPNNRFLAERTGGTYSTLKVQPAELEDSGVYFCASSWGGVSSYEQYFGPGTRLTVT.

CDR3 coding DNA: TGTGCCAGAAGCTTGCCACTTTGGAATCAGCCCCAGCATTTT. Its protein product is CARSLPLWNQPQHF. The chain has TRBV5-3 and TRBJ1-5; the D is unclear. TRBV5-3 is recorded as an ORF, its role being uncertain. The CDR3 is made up of 14 amino acids. V was clipped by 1 base and J by 4 bases, with 9 bases between them.

The chain links TRBV6-5 to TRBJ2-7, with TRBD1 matching over 8 bases. V gave up 5 bases and J gave up 2 bases; unmatched junction bases: 8. Germline loops: CDR1 MNHEY, CDR2 SVGAGI. CDR3 length equals 15 residues. CDR3 region: CASSPRQGRAYEQYF. The CDR3 bases are TGTGCCAGCAGTCCTCGACAGGGGAGAGCCTACGAGCAGTACTTC.

This chain joins TRBV29-1 and TRBJ1-1, with D possibly TRBD1 on 6 matching bases. The CDR3 length is 15 residues. Germline V gene sequence: CDR1 SQVTM, CDR2 ANQGSEA. V lost 6 bases and J lost 0, with 17 bases in between. The CDR3 DNA sequence: TGCAGCGTCGAAACCCGACAGGCGATGAACACTGAAGCTTTCTTT. Translated: CSVETRQAMNTEAFF.

This clone has a single count. The rearrangement joins TRBV19 to TRBJ1-1; D remains unclear. Per germline, CDR1 LNHDA and CDR2 SQIVND (reference sequence). This CDR3 is 13 amino acids long. V was trimmed by 7 bases and J by 10 bases, leaving 19 bases between them. DNA of the CDR3: TGTGCCAGTACGCGTATTGCTACCTTTGGAGCTTTCTTT. Translation gives CASTRIATFGAFF.

V and J are TRBV6-1 and TRBJ2-7; TRBD2 matches 7 bases. Germline CDR1 MNHNS, CDR2 SASEGT. V shed 8 bases and J 3 bases; nucleotides not matched to a gene: 10. The CDR3 length is 14 residues. CDR3 sequence: CASAIGGVGYEQYF. The CDR3 DNA reads TGTGCCAGCGCCATTGGGGGGGTTGGCTACGAGCAGTACTTC.

This chain's CDR3 is CASSLLNEQYF. As DNA, the CDR3 is TGTGCCAGCAGCTTGTTAAACGAGCAGTACTTC. The chain recombines TRBV7-2 with TRBJ2-7; no clear D. This CDR3 region has 11 residues. Trimming cost V 3 bases and J 5 bases, with 5 bases left between them. Germline loops: CDR1 SGHTA, CDR2 FQGNSA.

The gene calls are TRBV6-4 and TRBJ2-1; 8 bases are shared with TRBD2. Germline V gene sequence: CDR1 MRHNA, CDR2 SNTAGT. This CDR3 is built from 16 residues. Trimming at V came to 1 base and at J to 2 bases, leaving 4 bases not matched to a gene. In nucleotides, the CDR3 is TGTGCCAGCAGTGACTTTCCAGCGGGGGCCTACAATGAGCAGTTCTTC. This sequence encodes CASSDFPAGAYNEQFF.

This sequence joins TRBV21-1 and TRBJ1-1; no DNA check was done on the table's D call, TRBD1. TRBV21-1 represents a pseudogene. The CDR3 contains 16 residues. CDR3 residues: CASSKSLTGPNTEAFF. DNA for the CDR3: TGTGCCAGCAGCAAATCCTTGACAGGCCCGAACACTGAAGCTTTCTTT.

This rearrangement joins TRBV27 to TRBJ2-3; TRBD2 is a possible D gene (7 bases). CDR1 is MNHEY and CDR2 is SMNVEV in the germline V gene (reference sequence). This CDR3 has 15 residues. The V end lost 2 bases, the J end lost 0 bases, and 9 bases lay between the germline ends. The CDR3 region is CASSLAGASTDTQYF. CDR3 in DNA: TGTGCCAGCAGTTTAGCGGGGGCTAGCACAGATACGCAGTATTTT.

The CDR3 protein is CASSERELPLEAFF. The CDR3 nucleotides are TGTGCCAGCAGTGAACGGGAGTTGCCCCTTGAAGCTTTCTTT. J is TRBJ1-1 and V is TRBV2; D unresolved. Germline V gene data show CDR1 as SNHLY and CDR2 as FYNNEI. The length of the CDR3 is 14 residues. The V gene lost 2 bases and the J gene lost 7 bases, with 14 bases spanning the gap.

The chain carries TRBV9 and TRBJ1-3, with a weak D call TRBD1 (5 bases). The V gene's germline CDR1 is SGDLS and CDR2 YYNGEE. CDR3 length equals 14 residues. Trimming took 3 bases from V and 0 from J, leaving 7 bases between them. The CDR3 spells CASSAGNSGNTIYF. The CDR3, as DNA: TGTGCCAGCAGCGCAGGGAACTCTGGAAACACCATATATTTT.

This chain connects TRBV7-9 to TRBJ2-3; no clear D. The V gene's germline CDR1 is SEHNR and CDR2 FQNEAQ (reference sequence). CDR3 length: 14 amino acids. Trimming took off 2 bases at V and 3 bases at J, with 9 bases between the two ends. CDR3 residues: CASSLISRTDTQYF. CDR3 bases: TGTGCCAGCAGCTTAATCTCTCGGACAGATACGCAGTATTTT.

There are a few counts of this clone. This sequence joins TRBV4-3 and TRBJ1-2; 7 bases line up with TRBD1. The germline V gene encodes CDR1 LGHNA and CDR2 YSLEER. V gave up 1 base and J gave up 4 bases; unmatched junction bases: 12. CDR3 length: 17 amino acids. CDR3 in DNA: TGCGCCAGCAGCCAAGGCCAACAGAGGGGACAGATCTATGGCTACACCTTC. Its translation: CASSQGQQRGQIYGYTF.

The chain combines TRBV5-6 with TRBJ1-1; the D is unclear. Looked up from germline, CDR1 is SGHDT and CDR2 is YYEEEE. The CDR3 has 16 amino acids. Trimming stripped 0 bases from V and 1 base from J, with 13 bases between. The CDR3 sequence is CASSLGELRTNTEAFF. The CDR3 nucleotides are TGTGCCAGCAGCTTGGGAGAGCTACGAACGAACACTGAAGCTTTCTTT.

This clone was found a few times. This chain links TRBV6-1 with TRBJ2-3, with a weak D call TRBD2 (6 bases). V was pared by 7 bases and J by 3 bases, with 17 bases between. This CDR3 contains 15 residues. Germline V gives CDR1 MNHNS, CDR2 SASEGT. The CDR3 spells CASTYMEGSTDTQYF. CDR3 nucleotides: TGTGCCAGCACCTACATGGAGGGGTCTACAGATACGCAGTATTTT.

The genes are TRBV19 and TRBJ1-2; 7 bases agree with TRBD1. Looked up from germline, CDR1 is LNHDA and CDR2 is SQIVND (reference sequence). J gave up 0 bases and V 10 bases, and 5 bases lay outside the gene matches. This CDR3 is 13 amino acids long. As DNA, the CDR3 is TGTGCCACCCGACAGGGAGCTAACTATGGCTACACCTTC. Protein sequence: CATRQGANYGYTF.

CDR3 residues: CAWVTGTYEQYF. CDR3 nucleotides: TGTGCCTGGGTTACAGGGACCTACGAGCAGTACTTC. The J gene is TRBJ2-5, the V gene TRBV30; possible D gene TRBD1, 6 bases. TRBJ2-7 explains the end of the DNA better; the J call may be wrong. The V gene's germline CDR1 is GTSNPN and CDR2 SVGIG (reference sequence). The CDR3 has 12 residues.

This clone was seen a handful of times. V usage is TRBV7-9 and J usage is TRBJ1-1; 7 positions match TRBD1. In germline, CDR1 is SEHNR, CDR2 FQNEAQ (reference sequence). The V gene end was trimmed by 0 bases and the J gene end by 2 bases; junction bases not matched to a gene: 3. The CDR3 covers 15 residues. The CDR3 region has the DNA TGTGCCAGCAGCTTAGCGGGACAGCTTAACACTGAAGCTTTCTTT. Its protein product is CASSLAGQLNTEAFF.

On this clone itself: Within the sample, other DNA sequences also encode this same CDR3. J is TRBJ1-1 and V is TRBV7-9, with a weak D call TRBD1 (6 bases). Trimming left V 5 bases short and J 2 bases short, with 15 bases between. Germline loops: CDR1 SEHNR, CDR2 FQNEAQ (reference sequence). CDR3 length equals 15 residues. As DNA, the CDR3 is TGTGCCAGCAGCCCTCTAACAGGGATCAACACTGAAGCTTTCTTT. It translates to CASSPLTGINTEAFF.